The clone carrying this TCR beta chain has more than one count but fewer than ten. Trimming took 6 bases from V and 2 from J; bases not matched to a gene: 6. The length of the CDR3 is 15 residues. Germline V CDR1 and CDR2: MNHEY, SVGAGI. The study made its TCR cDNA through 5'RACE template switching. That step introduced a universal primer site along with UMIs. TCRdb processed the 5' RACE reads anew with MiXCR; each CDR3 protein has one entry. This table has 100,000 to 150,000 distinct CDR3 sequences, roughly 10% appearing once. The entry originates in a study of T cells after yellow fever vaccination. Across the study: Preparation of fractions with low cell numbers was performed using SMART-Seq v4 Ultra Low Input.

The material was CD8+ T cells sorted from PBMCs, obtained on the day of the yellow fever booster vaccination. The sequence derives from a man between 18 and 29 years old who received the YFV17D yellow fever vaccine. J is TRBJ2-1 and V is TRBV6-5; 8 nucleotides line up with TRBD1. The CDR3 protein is CASSPVQGAYNEQFF. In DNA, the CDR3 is TGTGCCAGCAGCCCCGTACAGGGGGCCTACAATGAGCAGTTCTTC.